This T cell receptor beta chain was sequenced in a study of blood T cell repertoires in COVID-19. Across the whole study: Sources were T cells, B-cell-depleted T cells, or PBMCs; the material itself was cDNA or gDNA.

TCRdb's table, derived via immunoSEQ multiplex PCR, lists solely in-frame clones and lacks some. The sample shows roughly 330,000 clones, about 90% of them seen only once. V shed 4 bases and J shed 2 bases, with 12 bases lying between them. Germline V gene data show CDR1 as SGHRS and CDR2 as YFSETQ. This CDR3 is built from 14 residues. Turning to this clone: Other DNA sequences of this sample code for an identical CDR3.

The chain is built from TRBV5-1 and TRBJ2-5; tentatively, D is TRBD2 (6 bases). The origin of this receptor is a woman in her 30s who had recovered from COVID-19. The material sequenced was PBMCs or T cells enriched from blood (not recorded which). As DNA, the CDR3 is TGCGCCAGCAGCCCGTCCGGGGGACAAGAGACCCAGTACTTC. This gives the protein CASSPSGGQETQYF.